This T cell receptor (beta chain) was observed in a study of blood T cell repertoires in COVID-19. Across the whole study: PBMCs, B-cell-depleted T cells, or T cells were the source of the cDNA or gDNA that made up the material.

V was trimmed by 0 bases and J by 5 bases, leaving 8 bases between them. The CDR3 length is 14 residues. Germline loops: CDR1 SGHKS, CDR2 YYEKEE (reference sequence). The method was immunoSEQ multiplex PCR; TCRdb's version includes in-frame clones alone and lacks a portion of them. The profile covers hundreds of thousands of clones, with roughly 89% appearing a single time and about 9.8% taken by the ten largest. The chain recombines TRBV5-5 with TRBJ2-2; D gene uncertain. The sequencing sample was made of PBMCs or T cells enriched from blood (not recorded which). This receptor was obtained from a woman aged 18-29 years who had recovered from COVID-19. The DNA for the CDR3 is TGTGCCAGCAGCTTGGCGGTCTTTACCGGGGAGCTGTTTTTT. Protein sequence: CASSLAVFTGELFF.